One TCR beta chain is described in this entry. Some clones are missing from TCRdb's copy, which holds only in-frame ones; the method was immunoSEQ multiplex PCR. The table lists about 210,000 clones, approximately 82% of them singletons. The entry originates in a study of blood T cell repertoires in COVID-19. Study details: T cells, B-cell-depleted T cells, or PBMCs supplied cDNA or gDNA.

Germline V lookup: CDR1 SNHLY, CDR2 FYNNEI. This CDR3 is 14 amino acids long. V shed 4 bases, J shed 4 bases, and the junction held 0 bases outside the gene matches. The clonotype comes from a middle-aged man with active or convalescent COVID-19. Sequenced: peripheral blood. The chain recombines TRBV2 with TRBJ2-2; 10 bases map to TRBD1. The CDR3 sequence is CASSGQGATGELFF. CDR3 DNA sequence: TGTGCCAGCAGTGGACAGGGGGCCACCGGGGAGCTGTTTTTT.